These 13 T cell receptor beta chains came from one sample sequenced in a study of T cell changes during pregnancy in multiple sclerosis. TCRdb's table, derived via immunoSEQ multiplex PCR, lists solely in-frame clones and lacks some. Of 100,000 or so clones listed, around 92% were seen once; the top ten hold about 0.9%. Sequenced material: peripheral blood, taken before pregnancy. The source is a female donor with multiple sclerosis, enrolled in a pregnancy study.

The chain couples TRBV4-1 to TRBJ2-1; 7 bases are a match to TRBD2. Germline lookup yields CDR1 MGHRA and CDR2 YSYEKL. The CDR3 contains 16 residues. The ends lost 1 base at V and 9 bases at J; junction bases unmatched: 12. CDR3 loop: CASSQGEAGVELEQFF. For the CDR3, the DNA is TGCGCCAGCAGCCAAGGAGAGGCGGGAGTAGAGCTTGAGCAGTTCTTC.

The chain has TRBV7-6 and TRBJ2-5; D possibly corresponds to TRBD2 (6 bases). This CDR3 has 18 amino acids. The germline gives CDR1 SGHVS, CDR2 FNYEAQ. Trimming took off 0 bases at V and 1 base at J, with 18 bases between the two ends. The CDR3 nucleotides read TGTGCCAGCAGCTTAGCCCGCACAGAGCGGGTAATCCAAGAGACCCAGTACTTC. This translates into CASSLARTERVIQETQYF.

This sequence joins TRBV5-8 and TRBJ2-1, with 14 bases aligning to TRBD2. Germline CDR1 SGHTS, CDR2 YDEGEE. This CDR3 comprises 16 residues. Trimming at V came to 4 bases and at J to 5 bases, leaving 5 bases not matched to a gene. In nucleotides, the CDR3 is TGTGCCAGCAGCCTAGGACTAGCGGGAGGCAACAATGAGCAGTTCTTC. Its protein product is CASSLGLAGGNNEQFF.

The V call is TRBV27, the J call TRBJ2-7; TRBD2 agrees at 7 bases. Germline CDR1 and CDR2: MNHEY and SMNVEV (reference sequence). CDR3 length equals 13 residues. The V gene end was trimmed by 5 bases and the J gene end by 7 bases; junction bases not matched to a gene: 8. The CDR3 spells CASSVGTTVEQYF. The CDR3 DNA sequence: TGTGCCAGCAGTGTTGGGACTACCGTTGAGCAGTACTTC.

The chain recombines TRBV5-1 with TRBJ2-2; 7 bases agree with TRBD1. This CDR3 has 15 amino acids. Germline loops: CDR1 SGHRS, CDR2 YFSETQ. J lost 0 bases, V lost 2 bases, and 1 base had no gene match. The CDR3 nucleotides read TGCGCCAGCAGCTTCGACAGGGCGAACACCGGGGAGCTGTTTTTT. This gives the protein CASSFDRANTGELFF.

The table lists this clone with a count of one. The V and J genes are TRBV5-6 and TRBJ2-7; 7 nucleotides agree with TRBD1. J gave up 6 bases and V 2 bases, and 8 bases lay outside the gene matches. The CDR3 spans 14 residues. Germline-derived CDR1 and CDR2 are SGHDT and YYEEEE. The CDR3 sequence is CASSFDRATGEQYF. CDR3 DNA sequence: TGTGCCAGCAGCTTCGACAGGGCGACTGGCGAGCAGTACTTC. Combining the CDR3 with reference TRBV5-6 and TRBJ2-7 gives the whole variable domain DAGVTQSPTHLIKTRGQQVTLRCSPKSGHDTVSWYQQALGQGPQFIFQYYEEEERQRGNFPDRFSGHQFPNYSSELNVNALLLGDSALYLCASSFDRATGEQYFGPGTRLTVT.

The chain carries TRBV5-1 and TRBJ2-1; the match to TRBD2 covers 8 bases. This CDR3 has 15 residues. V lost 1 base and J lost 6; bases outside the gene matches: 6. The germline CDR1 and CDR2 sequences are SGHRS and YFSETQ. CDR3 sequence: CASSLRSGSSNEQFF. CDR3 nucleotide sequence: TGCGCCAGCAGCTTGAGGAGCGGGAGTAGCAATGAGCAGTTCTTC.

The chain carries TRBV29-1 and TRBJ1-1; no firm D call. CDR1 and CDR2 (germline): SQVTM, ANQGSEA. V was pared by 8 bases and J by 1 base, with 8 bases between. This CDR3 contains 11 residues. The CDR3 bases are TGCAGCTCCGGTGCGAACACTGAAGCTTTCTTT. Translating it yields CSSGANTEAFF.

The V gene is TRBV19, the J gene TRBJ1-1; D ambiguous. V lost 8 bases and J lost 1, with 11 bases in between. There are 13 residues in the CDR3. CDR1 and CDR2 (germline): LNHDA, SQIVND (reference sequence). In DNA, the CDR3 is TGTGCCAGTGGGGTAGGAGGGAACACTGAAGCTTTCTTT. It specifies CASGVGGNTEAFF.

This clone was picked up one time. The V and J genes are TRBV18 and TRBJ2-1; TRBD1 matches at 11 bases. Germline values: CDR1 KGHSH, CDR2 LQKENI. The CDR3 has 15 residues. V shed 5 bases, J shed 10 bases, and the junction held 10 bases outside the gene matches. The chain's CDR3 is CASSAGTGGVQEQFF. As DNA, the CDR3 is TGTGCCAGCTCAGCAGGGACAGGGGGAGTTCAAGAGCAGTTCTTC.

This chain connects TRBV5-1 to TRBJ2-1; D is unresolved. CDR3 size: 13 residues. The V and J ends lost 0 bases and 5 bases respectively, with 6 bases between them. The germline CDR1 and CDR2 sequences are SGHRS and YFSETQ. The CDR3, as DNA: TGCGCCAGCAGCTTGGATCAGGACAATGAGCAGTTCTTC. This sequence encodes CASSLDQDNEQFF.

V and J are TRBV6-5 and TRBJ1-3; 8 nucleotides align to TRBD1. CDR1 MNHEY and CDR2 SVGAGI come from the germline V gene. The CDR3 has 16 residues. Trimming removed 4 bases from V and 0 bases from J; junction bases left unmatched: 5. Here the CDR3 reads CASSSLGQGSGNTIYF. CDR3 DNA sequence: TGTGCCAGCAGTTCCCTAGGACAGGGCTCTGGAAACACCATATATTTT.

The V call is TRBV30, the J call TRBJ2-3; no clear D. This CDR3 spans 14 amino acids. In germline, CDR1 is GTSNPN, CDR2 SVGIG (reference sequence). Trimming shortened V by 2 bases and J by 4 bases, and 13 bases separated the two germline ends. CDR3 amino acids: CAWSLLSPADTQYF. CDR3 coding DNA: TGTGCCTGGAGTCTACTATCCCCCGCAGATACGCAGTATTTT.